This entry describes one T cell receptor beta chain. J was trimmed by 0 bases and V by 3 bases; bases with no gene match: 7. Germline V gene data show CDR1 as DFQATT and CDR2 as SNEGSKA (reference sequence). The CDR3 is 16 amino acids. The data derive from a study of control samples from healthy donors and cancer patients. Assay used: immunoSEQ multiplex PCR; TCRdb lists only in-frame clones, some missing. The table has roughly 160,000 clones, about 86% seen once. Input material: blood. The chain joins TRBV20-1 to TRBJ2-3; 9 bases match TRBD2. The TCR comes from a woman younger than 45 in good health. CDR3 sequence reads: CSASSRLADSTDTQYF. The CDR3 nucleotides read TGCAGTGCTAGTTCGCGACTAGCGGATAGCACAGATACGCAGTATTTT.